This TCR beta chain was obtained from a study of vaccination and CD4 T cells after COVID-19 (dated by TCRdb to 2022 to 2024). In the study overall: Convalescent patients had a positive SARS-CoV-2 result on nasal swab PCR, and of these patients, fewer than ten had mild disease and one had severe disease. Post-COVID blood samples were collected from convalescent patients a median of roughly 100 days after diagnosis, with a range of about 35 to 161 days. Culture stimuli were overlapping spike peptide pools from SARS-CoV-2 and from the common cold coronaviruses HCoV-NL63, HCoV-OC43 and HCoV-229E. Six males and four females were included in the convalescent cohort, with two Hispanic individuals, seven Caucasians, two Asians and one multiracial person represented. In control cultures, a CEFX viral epitope pool was used as positive control, an HIV-1 Nef peptide pool was used as negative control, or no peptide was added. The time from the second vaccine dose to post-vaccine blood sampling had a median of roughly 79 days and ranged from 14 to 241 days. Participants got two doses of the Pfizer-BioNTech BNT162b2 vaccine (n=8) or two doses of the Moderna mRNA-1273 vaccine (n=2). The spike-specific CD4+ TCR repertoire was compared before and after mRNA vaccination in about nine COVID-19 convalescent patients and a few infection-naive healthy vaccine recipients. Summary of the overall study and its limitations: In convalescent patients, a median about 86% of post-vaccine SARS-CoV-2-reactive clones were detected only after vaccination, and vaccine-specific priming was suggested by this finding. Only a relatively small number of convalescent patients were included in the study, and early timepoints following natural infection were not analyzed. Although the median number of SARS-CoV-2-reactive clonotypes went up from fewer than 25 after infection to 35 to 40 after vaccination, the increase was not significant. Nearly all vaccine-specific clones in convalescent patients (304 of 307) were mono-reactive for SARS-CoV-2 spike rather than cross-reactive with common cold coronaviruses.

Worth noting for this clonotype: The clone's antigen remains unknown. No much larger clone is present one base from it, and per-base qualities are unavailable.

Libraries were made using PCR. DNA from cultured CD4+ T cells underwent TCR sequencing with the Oncomine TCR Beta short-read assay at the Johns Hopkins FTIC core. The QIAamp micro DNA kit was used to extract genomic DNA from the cultured CD4+ T cells. The Oncomine TCR Beta libraries from cultured CD4+ T cells were pooled using unique dual indexes and then sequenced on an Illumina iSeq 100. Processing in the source paper ran as follows. Non-productive sequences were removed, and CDR3s not starting with C, not ending with F or W, or shorter than 7 amino acids were discarded. The MANAFEST web application identified antigen-specific clonotypes by comparing peptide-stimulated wells against reference wells and other culture wells. To be called positive, a clone needed an FDR below 0.05, an odds ratio above 5, and a productive frequency above 0.1% in at least two of three replicate wells. Clonotypes that were significantly expanded in both SARS-CoV-2 spike wells and at least one common cold coronavirus spike condition were defined as cross-reactive. Levenshtein distances (stringdist) and unrooted phylogenetic trees (ape) in R version 3.6.1 were used to assess CDR3 homology. TCRdb reprocessed the public reads (quality trimming at Q25 with fastp, clone calling with MiXCR) and kept in-frame beta chains. Rows are unified per CDR3 protein, each entry keeping the most common DNA and genes. It is TCRdb's table, rather than the study itself, that gives the V and J calls and clone size. For this sample there are fewer than 15,000 distinct CDR3 sequences; around 74% appear just once. Jointly, the top ten make up around a third of the sample.

Counted from cysteine to phenylalanine, this CDR3 has 15 amino acids. Just the 45-base CDR3 DNA is kept, in frame starting at base 1. V is pruned by 3 bases and J by 4 bases, leaving 4 bases of the junction without a gene match. CDR1 and CDR2, looked up from the germline V gene (reference sequence), are LNHNV and YYDKDF. The sample's treatment or condition label is to be understood as: approximately nine-day PBMC culture with coronavirus spike peptide pools or control peptides (ViraFEST assay). To expand antigen-specific T cells with peptide pools and then pick out the expanded clonotypes through TCR sequencing, the study relied on the ViraFEST assay. The positive SARS-CoV-2 PCR tests of the convalescent patients were dated from March to December 2020, before the Alpha, Beta and Delta variants emerged in the United States. PBMCs were cultured at about 2 million per well in IMDM supplemented with roughly 5% human AB serum and around 9.5 IU/ml IL-2, with about 11 ug/ml peptide pools added. Half of the culture medium was replaced with fresh IL-2-containing medium on days 3 and 7. After about nine days of culture, CD4+ T cells were isolated by negative selection with the EasySep CD4+ T cell isolation kit. Ficoll-Paque Plus gradient centrifugation was used to isolate PBMCs from whole blood, and the isolated PBMCs were then either used fresh or cryopreserved at -140C. Culture conditions were generally each tested in triplicate wells.

The rearranged chain carries TRBV15 and TRBJ1-3, with 9 junctional bases fitting TRBD1. This receptor was taken from a human donor who had recovered from COVID-19. The specimen was CD4+ T cells from blood, cultured in vitro. The CDR3 amino acid sequence is: CATSSPGQGGNTIYF. The DNA sequence reads TGTGCCACCAGCAGCCCGGGACAGGGAGGAAACACCATATATTTT.